These 32 T cell receptor beta chains originate from one sample sequenced in a study of T cells in Graves' hyperthyroidism and ophthalmopathy. Amplification targeted TCR beta CDR3 regions from RNA transcripts. The HTBI primer set served for first-round RT-PCR of the TCR CDR3. TCRdb processed the multiplex PCR reads anew with MiXCR; each CDR3 protein has one entry. The table shows 540,000 or so distinct CDR3 sequences, with roughly 50% occurring only once. The sequenced sample consisted of peripheral blood or thyroid tissue (not recorded which). The receptors were gathered from an adult woman with Graves' disease, either hyperthyroidism or ophthalmopathy (not recorded which).

The chain carries TRBV5-1 and TRBJ1-2; D gene uncertain. CDR1 is SGHRS, CDR2 YFSETQ, per germline. The germline V and J ends were trimmed by 4 bases and 8 bases, with 15 bases remaining between them. The CDR3 runs 13 residues. The CDR3, as DNA: TGCGCCAGCAGCCGAGCAGAGCCGTGGGGCTACACCTTC. This gives the protein CASSRAEPWGYTF.

At least ten counts were recorded for this clonotype. The chain links TRBV6-5 to TRBJ2-7; 8 nucleotides agree with TRBD1. V dropped 0 bases and J dropped 6; count of bases not matched to a gene: 1. This CDR3 has 13 residues. Germline V gene lookup returns CDR1 MNHEY and CDR2 SVGAGI. CDR3 sequence: CASSYSDRVEQYF. The CDR3 nucleotides are TGTGCCAGCAGTTACTCGGACAGGGTCGAGCAGTACTTC.

CDR3 amino acids: CASSTTGVDTGELFF. CDR3 sequence (DNA): TGTGCCAGCAGCACGACAGGGGTCGACACCGGGGAGCTGTTTTTT. The rearrangement links TRBV3-1 to TRBJ2-2; TRBD1 aligns across 8 bases. The CDR3 consists of 15 residues. After removal of 5 bases from V and 3 bases from J, the junction contained 5 bases not matched to a gene. CDR1 is LGHDT and CDR2 is YNNKEL in the germline V gene (reference sequence).

Comment on this clonotype: A clone one base away is much larger, so this may be a read error. The chain recombines TRBV6-1 with TRBJ1-1; D may be TRBD1 (5 bases). Germline assignment: CDR1 MNHNS and CDR2 SASEGT. The germline V and J ends were trimmed by 7 bases and 7 bases, with 16 bases remaining between them. CDR3 length: 13 amino acids. This CDR3 reads CASTLTGGVEAFF. CDR3 nucleotide sequence: TGTGCCAGCACTCTAACCGGGGGGGTTGAAGCTTTCTTT.

This clonotype was recorded at least ten times. The chain links TRBV10-3 to TRBJ2-7, with 7 positions matching TRBD2. The CDR3 contains 13 residues. With 7 bases clipped from V and 3 bases from J, the junction kept 6 bases outside the gene matches. Germline loops: CDR1 ENHRY, CDR2 SYGVKD. The CDR3 DNA reads as TGTGCCATCAAGACGGGGGGAAGCTACGAGCAGTACTTC. This translates into CAIKTGGSYEQYF.

This chain connects TRBV10-3 to TRBJ2-1, with D possibly TRBD1 on 5 matching bases. Germline CDR1 reads ENHRY; CDR2 reads SYGVKD. The CDR3 is made up of 12 amino acids. Trimming removed 4 bases at V and 7 bases at J, with 8 bases between. The CDR3, as DNA: TGTGCCATCAGTGGTCAGGGAAATGAGCAGTTCTTC. Amino acids: CAISGQGNEQFF.

The J gene is TRBJ1-2, the V gene TRBV10-3, with TRBD1 matching over 7 bases. Trimming at V came to 0 bases and at J to 2 bases, leaving 21 bases not matched to a gene. The CDR3 runs to 21 residues. Germline V gives CDR1 ENHRY, CDR2 SYGVKD. CDR3 coding DNA: TGTGCCATCAGTGAGTCGAGATTAAGCAGCCAGGACAGGAGAAGAAACTATGGCTACACCTTC. Protein: CAISESRLSSQDRRRNYGYTF.

The V gene is TRBV19, the J gene TRBJ1-4, with TRBD1 matching 9 bases. This CDR3 has 17 amino acids. CDR1 and CDR2 from the germline V gene are LNHDA and SQIVND (reference sequence). Trimming took 0 bases from V and 5 from J; bases not matched to a gene: 7. CDR3 sequence: CASSIDQGTGQNEKLFF. Written as DNA, the CDR3 is TGTGCCAGTAGTATAGATCAGGGGACAGGGCAGAATGAAAAACTGTTTTTT.

Of note for this clonotype: This CDR3 fails to terminate in the conserved phenylalanine or tryptophan, so it likely reflects a read error. Because the CDR3's place on the DNA is in doubt, the DNA is left out and the CDR3 is given as listed by TCRdb. The chain joins TRBV4-1 to TRBJ2-7; the table calls TRBD1, which could not be checked here. The CDR3 comprises 8 residues, both ends counted. Germline V gene data show CDR1 as MGHRA and CDR2 as YSYEKL. CDR3: CASSQVGA.

This clonotype has more than one count but fewer than ten. The chain is built from TRBV19 and TRBJ2-6; D is unclear. Germline V gene lookup returns CDR1 LNHDA and CDR2 SQIVND (reference sequence). CDR3 length: 17 amino acids. Trimming removed 10 bases at V and 0 bases at J, with 19 bases between. The CDR3 DNA reads as TGTGCCACTGGACGTCGCCGTGGGTACTCTGGGGCCAACGTCCTGACTTTC. This sequence encodes CATGRRRGYSGANVLTF.

This clonotype was seen many times. The chain uses TRBV6-1 and TRBJ1-1; D is uncertain. The ends were cut back, 5 bases at V and 0 bases at J, with 10 bases in the middle. CDR1 MNHNS and CDR2 SASEGT come from the germline V gene. This CDR3 contains 14 residues. CDR3 protein: CASSNRRMNTEAFF. The CDR3 DNA is TGTGCCAGCAGTAATCGACGGATGAACACTGAAGCTTTCTTT.

This clonotype was picked up many times. The chain joins TRBV20-1 to TRBJ2-7; D not certain. V was shortened by 0 bases and J by 7 bases, with 16 bases between the two germline ends. The CDR3 loop spans 14 amino acids. Germline-derived CDR1 and CDR2 are DFQATT and SNEGSKA (reference sequence). The CDR3 loop reads CSARDRSAHREQYF. In nucleotides, the CDR3 is TGCAGTGCTAGAGATCGGTCCGCGCACCGGGAGCAGTACTTC.

This chain connects TRBV19 to TRBJ2-7, with 9 bases that match TRBD1. CDR3 length equals 14 residues. Germline loops: CDR1 LNHDA, CDR2 SQIVND (reference sequence). With V trimmed by 3 bases and J by 3 bases, 3 bases remained unmatched. Written as DNA, the CDR3 is TGTGCCAGTAGTATTGGGACAGGGTACTACGAGCAGTACTTC. It is translated as CASSIGTGYYEQYF. The full variable domain, its missing parts supplied by reference TRBV19 and TRBJ2-7, is DGGITQSPKYLFRKEGQNVTLSCEQNLNHDAMYWYRQDPGQGLRLIYYSQIVNDFQKGDIAEGYSVSREKKESFPLTVTSAQKNPTAFYLCASSIGTGYYEQYFGPGTRLTVT.

This clonotype was seen ten or more times. J is TRBJ1-5 and V is TRBV30, with D unresolved. Per germline, CDR1 GTSNPN and CDR2 SVGIG (reference sequence). CDR3 length: 13 residues. The V end was cut by 0 bases, the J end by 5 bases, with 8 bases between. Written as DNA, the CDR3 is TGTGCCTGGAGTGTAACGAGGGATCAGCCCCAGCATTTT. Translated: CAWSVTRDQPQHF.

The rearrangement uses TRBV29-1 and TRBJ1-3; unclear D gene. Germline CDR1 and CDR2: SQVTM and ANQGSEA. The CDR3 loop spans 16 amino acids. Trimming removed 7 bases from V and 8 bases from J, with 27 bases in between. The CDR3 region is CSAVDPASVYGYTIYF. In nucleotides, the CDR3 is TGCAGCGCAGTGGACCCTGCTTCCGTGTATGGCTACACCATATATTTT.

In its sample, this clonotype was seen a few times. The conserved phenylalanine or tryptophan is not found at the CDR3 terminus, so this likely reflects a read error. It is unclear where the CDR3 begins or ends on the DNA, so no DNA is shown, and the CDR3 is as TCRdb lists it. CDR3 amino acids: CASSSSSQ. V usage is TRBV5-1 and J usage is TRBJ2-5. The germline V gene encodes CDR1 SGHRS and CDR2 YFSETQ. The CDR3 has 8 amino acids, counting both end residues.

This clonotype was picked up a small number of times. The chain uses TRBV15 and TRBJ2-5; 10 bases agree with TRBD2. V was pared by 0 bases and J by 1 base, with 5 bases of the junction left unmatched. The CDR3 loop spans 17 amino acids. In germline, CDR1 is LNHNV, CDR2 YYDKDF (reference sequence). DNA for the CDR3: TGTGCCACCAGCAGAGATCTGCGGACTAGCGGCCAAGAGACCCAGTACTTC. Amino acid sequence: CATSRDLRTSGQETQYF. The complete variable domain, with remaining parts taken from reference TRBV15 and TRBJ2-5, reads DAMVIQNPRYQVTQFGKPVTLSCSQTLNHNVMYWYQQKSSQAPKLLFHYYDKDFNNEADTPDNFQSRRPNTSFCFLDIRSPGLGDTAMYLCATSRDLRTSGQETQYFGPGTRLLVL.

This clonotype occurred many times. The J gene is TRBJ2-2, the V gene TRBV29-1; 13 bases map to TRBD2. J gave up 5 bases and V 6 bases, and 9 bases lay outside the gene matches. Per the germline V gene, CDR1 is SQVTM and CDR2 is ANQGSEA. CDR3 length equals 16 residues. This chain's CDR3 is CSVLSPGLAGTGELFF. In nucleotides, the CDR3 is TGCAGCGTCTTATCCCCGGGACTAGCGGGAACCGGGGAGCTGTTTTTT.

This clonotype was found many times. The chain is built from TRBV7-8 and TRBJ2-7; D is undetermined. From germline, CDR1 is SGHVS and CDR2 FQNEAQ. There are 15 residues in the CDR3. V shed 0 bases and J shed 0 bases, with 9 bases lying between them. The chain's CDR3 is CASSLAGQNSYEQYF. CDR3 coding DNA: TGTGCCAGCAGCTTAGCGGGCCAGAACTCCTACGAGCAGTACTTC. The entire variable domain, with the rest obtained from reference TRBV7-8 and TRBJ2-7, is as follows: GAGVSQSPRYKVAKRGQDVALRCDPISGHVSLFWYQQALGQGPEFLTYFQNEAQLDKSGLPSDRFFAERPEGSVSTLKIQRTQQEDSAVYLCASSLAGQNSYEQYFGPGTRLTVT.

In this sample, this clonotype turned up many times. The chain joins TRBV29-1 to TRBJ2-2, with a weak D call TRBD1 (6 bases). Germline V lookup: CDR1 SQVTM, CDR2 ANQGSEA. Between the trimmed V and J ends, which lost 4 bases and 4 bases, there was a span of 13 bases. The CDR3 length is 14 residues. The CDR3: CSVVGQTTTGELFF. The CDR3 DNA is TGCAGCGTTGTAGGACAGACTACCACCGGGGAGCTGTTTTTT.

In this sample, this clonotype turned up many times. The V gene is TRBV12-3 or TRBV12-4, the J gene TRBJ1-5; D gene ambiguous. Trimming pared 1 base from V and 11 bases from J, leaving 9 bases between. The CDR3 sequence is 12 residues long. The chain's CDR3 is CASSLVRGAQHF. CDR3 nucleotides: TGTGCCAGCAGTTTAGTGCGCGGGGCCCAGCATTTT.

This clonotype was observed at least ten times. The CDR3 protein is CASSDRVEKLFF. Here the CDR3 DNA reads TGTGCCAGCAGCGACAGGGTCGAAAAACTGTTTTTT. This chain uses TRBV2 with TRBJ1-4; TRBD1 matches at 7 bases. The CDR3 extends over 12 amino acids. Per germline, CDR1 SNHLY and CDR2 FYNNEI. V shed 6 bases, J shed 8 bases, and the junction held 3 bases outside the gene matches.

This clonotype appeared once. The rearrangement uses TRBV5-1 and TRBJ2-7; D not resolved. V lost 4 bases, J lost 7 bases, and 12 bases lay in between. The CDR3 is 12 residues long. Germline assignment: CDR1 SGHRS and CDR2 YFSETQ. In DNA form, the CDR3 reads TGCGCCAGCAGCACCGGGTGGAGAGAGCAGTACTTC. It encodes CASSTGWREQYF. Full variable domain (missing parts from reference TRBV5-1 and TRBJ2-7): KAGVTQTPRYLIKTRGQQVTLSCSPISGHRSVSWYQQTPGQGLQFLFEYFSETQRNKGNFPGRFSGRQFSNSRSEMNVSTLELGDSALYLCASSTGWREQYFGPGTRLTVT.

Many counts were recorded for this clonotype. V usage is TRBV12-3 or TRBV12-4 and J usage is TRBJ1-1, with D possibly being TRBD1 (5 bases). V lost 1 base and J 2 bases, leaving 11 bases between the germline ends. The CDR3 contains 15 residues. This chain's CDR3 is CASSLVSRGNTEAFF. The CDR3 nucleotides read TGTGCCAGCAGTTTAGTGTCAAGGGGAAACACTGAAGCTTTCTTT.

The chain has TRBV10-3 and TRBJ2-7; 7 bases line up with TRBD2. Germline lookup yields CDR1 ENHRY and CDR2 SYGVKD. The CDR3 length is 16 residues. Trimming removed 3 bases from V and 2 bases from J; junction bases left unmatched: 10. CDR3: CAISDSTLAATYEQYF. CDR3 in DNA: TGTGCCATCAGTGACAGTACCCTAGCGGCAACCTACGAGCAGTACTTC.

The chain combines TRBV19 with TRBJ2-3; 13 bases are shared with TRBD2. CDR3 size: 17 residues. V shed 5 bases, J shed 6 bases, and the junction held 11 bases outside the gene matches. Germline assignment: CDR1 LNHDA and CDR2 SQIVND (reference sequence). CDR3 coding DNA: TGTGCCAGTAGTTTCCTTGGACTAGCGGGAGAGGTGGATACGCAGTATTTT. It encodes CASSFLGLAGEVDTQYF.

The V call is TRBV10-3, the J call TRBJ1-6; 9 nucleotides align to TRBD1. The V gene end was trimmed by 6 bases and the J gene end by 8 bases; junction bases not matched to a gene: 8. The germline CDR1 and CDR2 sequences are ENHRY and SYGVKD. The CDR3 spans 15 residues. The CDR3: CAISATGTGYSPLHF. CDR3 coding DNA: TGTGCCATCAGCGCAACCGGGACAGGGTATTCACCCCTCCACTTT.

The rearrangement joins TRBV2 to TRBJ2-2; D not certain. The CDR3 totals 14 residues. From germline, CDR1 is SNHLY and CDR2 FYNNEI. With 11 bases removed from V and 5 bases from J, the gap between germline ends came to 18 bases. The CDR3 coding sequence is TGTGCCCGCTCGAGTGCCGAGAGGACCGGGGAGCTGTTTTTT. It encodes CARSSAERTGELFF.

This clonotype was recorded at least ten times. The V gene is TRBV20-1, the J gene TRBJ1-1; TRBD1 is a possible D gene (5 bases). CDR3 length equals 15 residues. Trimming cost V 3 bases and J 2 bases, with 16 bases left between them. From germline, CDR1 is DFQATT and CDR2 SNEGSKA (reference sequence). DNA of the CDR3: TGCAGTGCTAGCGCGGGGACTACTTTAAACACTGAAGCTTTCTTT. It encodes CSASAGTTLNTEAFF.

V usage is TRBV9 and J usage is TRBJ2-7, with 7 bases lining up with TRBD2. CDR1 and CDR2 from the germline V gene are SGDLS and YYNGEE. CDR3 length equals 14 residues. The V and J ends lost 3 bases and 2 bases, in that order; junction bases with no gene match: 5. CDR3 nucleotides: TGTGCCAGCAGCGGCCTAGCGGACGCCTACGAGCAGTACTTC. This gives the protein CASSGLADAYEQYF.

In this sample, this clonotype turned up many times. The V call is TRBV13, the J call TRBJ1-2; 8 bases are shared with TRBD1. CDR1 and CDR2 from the germline V gene are PRHDT and FYEKMQ (reference sequence). The V and J ends lost 2 bases and 6 bases, in that order; junction bases with no gene match: 2. This CDR3 spans 13 amino acids. The CDR3 DNA follows: TGTGCCAGCAGCTTAAACAGGGGGAATGGCTACACCTTC. Translated, it gives CASSLNRGNGYTF.

This clonotype was recorded at least ten times. This sequence joins TRBV6-6 and TRBJ1-1; 7 nucleotides agree with TRBD1. Germline V gene sequence: CDR1 MNHNY, CDR2 SVGAGI (reference sequence). CDR3 size: 16 residues. Losses at the gene ends were 2 bases for V and 5 bases for J; bases not matched to a gene: 11. For the CDR3, the DNA is TGTGCCAGCAGTTACGGAGATAGGGGGCGCGGGACTGAAGCTTTCTTT. This codes for CASSYGDRGRGTEAFF.